One and the same sample provided the 26 T cell receptor beta chains below, sequenced in a study of cytomegalovirus exposure and HLA in healthy donors. Primers included in the PCR were 60 Vbeta and 13 Jbeta primers. Here immunoSEQ multiplex PCR was the method, and the copy in TCRdb shows in-frame clones only, minus some. The sample has about 160,000 clones, approximately 79% seen once. Sequencing was carried out using PBMCs. The receptors come from a woman aged 50 to 65 in good health and CMV-seropositive.

The genes are TRBV7-9 and TRBJ2-1; 7 bases are a match to TRBD1. This CDR3 is built from 15 residues. V dropped 5 bases and J dropped 0; count of bases not matched to a gene: 4. Germline V lookup: CDR1 SEHNR, CDR2 FQNEAQ (reference sequence). The CDR3 loop is CASSAQGSSYNEQFF. As DNA, the CDR3 is TGTGCCAGCAGCGCACAGGGGAGCTCCTACAATGAGCAGTTCTTC. The whole variable domain, remainder taken from reference TRBV7-9 and TRBJ2-1, is DTGVSQNPRHKITKRGQNVTFRCDPISEHNRLYWYRQTLGQGPEFLTYFQNEAQLEKSRLLSDRFSAERPKGSFSTLEIQRTEQGDSAMYLCASSAQGSSYNEQFFGPGTRLTVL.

CDR3 sequence (DNA): TGCGCCAGCAGCCAAGTGAGATCTGGAAACACCATATATTTT. Its translation is CASSQVRSGNTIYF. The rearrangement links TRBV4-3 to TRBJ1-3; D unclear. The CDR3 covers 14 residues. Germline V gene lookup returns CDR1 LGHNA and CDR2 YSLEER. The V end was cut by 1 base, the J end by 1 base, with 5 bases between.

The CDR3 here is CASSFMPRRGLIRTYEQYF. CDR3 sequence (DNA): TGTGCCAGCAGCTTTATGCCCCGGAGGGGGCTAATCCGGACCTACGAGCAGTACTTC. V and J are TRBV7-2 and TRBJ2-7, with D possibly TRBD1 on 7 matching bases. Deletions cut 3 bases from V and 2 bases from J, with 26 bases between. CDR1 and CDR2 (germline): SGHTA, FQGNSA. There are 19 residues in the CDR3.

The chain is built from TRBV2 and TRBJ2-1; 9 bases map to TRBD2. Germline CDR1 and CDR2: SNHLY and FYNNEI. V was pared by 5 bases and J by 9 bases, with 11 bases of the junction left unmatched. CDR3 size: 15 residues. CDR3 DNA: TGTGCCAGCAGTTATAGCGGGAGTAACGGCGGTGAGCAGTTCTTC. Translating it yields CASSYSGSNGGEQFF.

The J gene is TRBJ1-6, the V gene TRBV28; 7 bases line up with TRBD1. Germline CDR1 reads MDHEN; CDR2 reads SYDVKM. V shed 2 bases, J shed 10 bases, and the junction held 11 bases outside the gene matches. The CDR3 covers 16 residues. The CDR3 loop reads CASSLLDRGGESPLHF. DNA for the CDR3: TGTGCCAGCAGTTTACTAGACAGAGGGGGCGAATCACCCCTCCACTTT. The variable domain in full, with the rest retrieved from reference TRBV28 and TRBJ1-6, is DVKVTQSSRYLVKRTGEKVFLECVQDMDHENMFWYRQDPGLGLRLIYFSYDVKMKEKGDIPEGYSVSREKKERFSLILESASTNQTSMYLCASSLLDRGGESPLHFGNGTRLTVT.

This clone came up once. This sequence joins TRBV2 and TRBJ1-2, with no clear D. Germline loops: CDR1 SNHLY, CDR2 FYNNEI. CDR3 size: 12 residues. Deletions cut 2 bases from V and 3 bases from J, with 4 bases between. CDR3: CASSEQDYGYTF. In DNA, the CDR3 is TGTGCCAGCAGTGAACAGGACTATGGCTACACCTTC.

This clone occurred once. The chain has TRBV19 and TRBJ1-1; 7 bases fit TRBD1. The CDR3 extends over 15 amino acids. From germline, CDR1 is LNHDA and CDR2 SQIVND (reference sequence). V lost 9 bases, J lost 11 bases, and 21 bases stayed unmatched. The CDR3 DNA sequence: TGTGCCAGCACCTCCCCGGGACAGATACGTTCCCGGGCTTTCTTT. This encodes CASTSPGQIRSRAFF.

The V call is TRBV10-1, the J call TRBJ2-4, with 7 nucleotides matching TRBD1. V was clipped by 3 bases and J by 5 bases; unmatched bases: 16. The CDR3 sequence is 18 residues long. The germline gives CDR1 WNHNN, CDR2 SYGVQD (reference sequence). CDR3 coding DNA: TGCGCCAGCAGTGAACCCCCCAGCCGACAGGGCCGGGAAAACATTCAGTACTTC. This translates into CASSEPPSRQGRENIQYF.

This clone has a handful of counts. The genes are TRBV6-6 and TRBJ1-2; 7 positions agree with TRBD1. The germline V gene has CDR1 MNHNY and CDR2 SVGAGI (reference sequence). V was clipped by 10 bases and J by 1 base; unmatched bases: 12. The length of the CDR3 is 15 residues. CDR3: CATNLQDRNNYGYTF. The CDR3 DNA reads TGTGCCACCAATCTGCAGGACAGGAATAACTATGGCTACACCTTC.

The chain combines TRBV2 with TRBJ2-2; possibly TRBD1 for D (5 bases). The CDR3 covers 13 residues. Deletions cut 6 bases from V and 5 bases from J, with 10 bases between. Germline CDR1 SNHLY, CDR2 FYNNEI. The CDR3 DNA is TGTGCCAGCAGGGCCGACAGAACCGGGGAGCTGTTTTTT. This gives the protein CASRADRTGELFF.

The rearrangement links TRBV5-1 to TRBJ2-1; 11 nucleotides agree with TRBD2. J was trimmed by 6 bases and V by 4 bases; bases with no gene match: 6. Germline V gene data show CDR1 as SGHRS and CDR2 as YFSETQ. The CDR3 runs to 15 residues. CDR3 nucleotides: TGCGCCAGCAGCCCGGGACTAGCGGTAACCAATGAGCAGTTCTTC. Residues: CASSPGLAVTNEQFF.

This clone was observed a few times. The chain couples TRBV2 to TRBJ1-3; D not resolved. The germline V gene has CDR1 SNHLY and CDR2 FYNNEI. V was clipped by 7 bases and J by 2 bases, with 3 bases between them. The CDR3 is 11 amino acids. The CDR3 region is CASTTGNTIYF. In DNA form, the CDR3 reads TGTGCCAGCACCACTGGAAACACCATATATTTT. The whole variable domain, filled in from reference TRBV2 and TRBJ1-3, reads EPEVTQTPSHQVTQMGQEVILRCVPISNHLYFYWYRQILGQKVEFLVSFYNNEISEKSEIFDDQFSVERPDGSNFTLKIRSTKLEDSAMYFCASTTGNTIYFGEGSWLTVV.

The rearrangement joins TRBV27 to TRBJ1-2; TRBD1 matches at 9 bases. CDR1 is MNHEY and CDR2 is SMNVEV in the germline V gene (reference sequence). J gave up 8 bases and V 5 bases, and 9 bases lay outside the gene matches. This CDR3 is built from 14 residues. The CDR3 coding sequence is TGTGCCAGCAGTCCCACAGGGGGCGCGGGCGGCTACACCTTC. It translates to CASSPTGGAGGYTF.

The chain joins TRBV9 to TRBJ1-1; 7 bases align to TRBD1. This CDR3 has 12 amino acids. Germline trimming cut 3 bases from V and 10 bases from J; bases unmatched to any gene: 6. Germline V lookup: CDR1 SGDLS, CDR2 YYNGEE. CDR3 protein: CASSGPTGVAFF. The CDR3 region has the DNA TGTGCCAGCAGCGGTCCCACAGGGGTAGCTTTCTTT.

The V call is TRBV13, the J call TRBJ2-7, with 10 bases identical to TRBD1. Germline values: CDR1 PRHDT, CDR2 FYEKMQ (reference sequence). With V trimmed by 5 bases and J by 5 bases, 6 bases remained unmatched. The CDR3 totals 14 residues. The CDR3 DNA reads as TGTGCCAGCAGCCCGGACAGGGGGGGACACGAGCAGTACTTC. As protein: CASSPDRGGHEQYF. Together with reference TRBV13 and TRBJ2-7, the CDR3 gives the full variable domain: AAGVIQSPRHLIKEKRETATLKCYPIPRHDTVYWYQQGPGQDPQFLISFYEKMQSDKGSIPDRFSAQQFSDYHSELNMSSLELGDSALYFCASSPDRGGHEQYFGPGTRLTVT.

In this sample, this clone turned up many times. This chain links TRBV6-5 with TRBJ2-1; TRBD1 matches 11 bases. The CDR3 is 16 amino acids. J was trimmed by 3 bases and V by 0 bases; bases with no gene match: 1. Germline values: CDR1 MNHEY, CDR2 SVGAGI. CDR3 nucleotide sequence: TGTGCCAGCAGTTACTCAGGGACAGGGGGCTACAATGAGCAGTTCTTC. Its translation: CASSYSGTGGYNEQFF.

This clone was seen a handful of times. The chain combines TRBV5-4 with TRBJ1-2; TRBD1 matches 8 bases. The CDR3 consists of 15 residues. The germline V gene encodes CDR1 SGHNT and CDR2 YYREEE (reference sequence). The ends lost 1 base at V and 4 bases at J; junction bases unmatched: 6. CDR3 nucleotide sequence: TGTGCCAGCAGCTTGATCGGACAGGGCACCTATGGCTACACCTTC. Translating gives CASSLIGQGTYGYTF.

V is TRBV4-1 and J is TRBJ2-7; 7 bases match TRBD2. The CDR3 contains 17 residues. Germline trimming cut 0 bases from V and 2 bases from J; bases unmatched to any gene: 10. Germline V gene sequence: CDR1 MGHRA, CDR2 YSYEKL. The CDR3 sequence is CASSQEIGSGAAYEQYF. CDR3 in DNA: TGCGCCAGCAGCCAAGAGATAGGGAGCGGGGCAGCCTACGAGCAGTACTTC.

The CDR3 loop reads CASSFTGAIGYTF. The DNA for the CDR3 is TGTGCCAGCAGCTTCACAGGGGCTATTGGCTACACCTTC. V is TRBV5-6 and J is TRBJ1-2; 7 bases are a match to TRBD1. This CDR3 contains 13 residues. Germline V gene sequence: CDR1 SGHDT, CDR2 YYEEEE. V gave up 2 bases and J gave up 7 bases; unmatched junction bases: 5.

The gene calls are TRBV5-1 and TRBJ1-1, with 7 bases lining up with TRBD1. CDR1 and CDR2 from the germline V gene are SGHRS and YFSETQ. The ends lost 0 bases at V and 7 bases at J; junction bases unmatched: 9. The CDR3 extends over 15 amino acids. The CDR3 protein is CASSLGDREGGEAFF. The CDR3 region has the DNA TGCGCCAGCAGCTTGGGCGACAGGGAAGGGGGTGAAGCTTTCTTT.

The genes are TRBV6-1 and TRBJ2-5, with 11 bases lining up with TRBD2. Germline values: CDR1 MNHNS, CDR2 SASEGT. With V trimmed by 7 bases and J by 0 bases, 4 bases remained unmatched. This CDR3 has 15 residues. The DNA for the CDR3 is TGTGCCAGCACCGTACTAGCGGGGGACCAAGAGACCCAGTACTTC. Translation: CASTVLAGDQETQYF.

This clone was counted only a few times. The chain couples TRBV9 to TRBJ1-3; possible D gene TRBD1, 6 bases. Germline-derived CDR1 and CDR2 are SGDLS and YYNGEE. V lost 0 bases and J 6 bases, leaving 10 bases between the germline ends. This CDR3 region has 14 residues. CDR3 amino acids: CASSVDREVNTIYF. CDR3 DNA: TGTGCCAGCAGCGTAGACAGGGAAGTAAACACCATATATTTT. Complete variable domain (other parts from reference TRBV9 and TRBJ1-3): DSGVTQTPKHLITATGQRVTLRCSPRSGDLSVYWYQQSLDQGLQFLIQYYNGEERAKGNILERFSAQQFPDLHSELNLSSLELGDSALYFCASSVDREVNTIYFGEGSWLTVV.

A remark on this clone: Compared with germline, one end of the junction differs, possibly owing to a read error. The chain joins TRBV7-7 to TRBJ2-2, with a possible D match to TRBD2 (6 bases). In germline, CDR1 is SSHAT, CDR2 FNYEAQ (reference sequence). The CDR3 has 16 amino acids. CDR3 protein: CASSLGAGGDTGELFF. CDR3 DNA: TGTGCTAGCAGCTTAGGGGCAGGCGGGGACACCGGGGAGCTGTTTTTT.

The genes are TRBV6-1 and TRBJ2-1, with D perhaps matching TRBD1 (6 bases). Trimming took 3 bases from V and 7 from J, leaving 10 bases between them. The germline V gene encodes CDR1 MNHNS and CDR2 SASEGT. CDR3 length: 13 amino acids. The CDR3 sequence is CASSEGTPNEQFF. The CDR3, as DNA: TGTGCCAGCAGTGAGGGGACACCTAATGAGCAGTTCTTC.

The chain couples TRBV18 to TRBJ1-1; no clear D. V was pared by 2 bases and J by 1 base, with 11 bases between. There are 15 residues in the CDR3. Germline-derived CDR1 and CDR2 are KGHSH and LQKENI. CDR3 loop: CASSPIEETNTEAFF. CDR3 sequence (DNA): TGTGCCAGCTCACCAATAGAGGAGACGAACACTGAAGCTTTCTTT.

The genes are TRBV4-1 and TRBJ2-5; 10 nucleotides line up with TRBD1. Unmatched junction bases numbered 4, after V lost 4 bases and J lost 5 bases. CDR1 and CDR2 from the germline V gene are MGHRA and YSYEKL. This CDR3 has 14 residues. The CDR3 reads CASSLGTGVETQYF. As DNA, the CDR3 is TGCGCCAGCAGCCTGGGGACAGGGGTGGAGACCCAGTACTTC.